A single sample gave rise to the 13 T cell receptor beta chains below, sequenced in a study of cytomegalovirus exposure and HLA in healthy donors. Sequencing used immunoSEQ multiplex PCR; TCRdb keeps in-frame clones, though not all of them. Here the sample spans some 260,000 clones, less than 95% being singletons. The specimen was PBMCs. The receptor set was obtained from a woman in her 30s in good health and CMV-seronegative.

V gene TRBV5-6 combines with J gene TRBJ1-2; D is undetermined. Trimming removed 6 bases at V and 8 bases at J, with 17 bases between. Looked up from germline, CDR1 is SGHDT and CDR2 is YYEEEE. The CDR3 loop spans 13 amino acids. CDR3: CASTNRPSRGYTF. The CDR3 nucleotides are TGTGCCAGCACCAACCGTCCCAGTCGAGGCTACACCTTC.

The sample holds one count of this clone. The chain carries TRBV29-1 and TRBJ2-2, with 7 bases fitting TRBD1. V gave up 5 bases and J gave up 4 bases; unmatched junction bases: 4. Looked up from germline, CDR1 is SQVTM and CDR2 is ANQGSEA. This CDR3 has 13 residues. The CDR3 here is CSVSAGGTGELFF. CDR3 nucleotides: TGCAGCGTTTCCGCAGGGGGCACCGGGGAGCTGTTTTTT.

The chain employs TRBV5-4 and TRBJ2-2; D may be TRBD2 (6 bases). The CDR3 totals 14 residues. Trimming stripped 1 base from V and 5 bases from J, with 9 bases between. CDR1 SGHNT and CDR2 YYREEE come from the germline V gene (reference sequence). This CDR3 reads CASSLYSGTGELFF. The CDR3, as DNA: TGTGCCAGCAGCTTGTATAGCGGTACCGGGGAGCTGTTTTTT.

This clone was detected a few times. The CDR3 is CASSYSKGPQPQHF. The CDR3 nucleotides are TGTGCCAGCAGTTACTCCAAAGGCCCTCAGCCCCAGCATTTT. The chain joins TRBV6-5 to TRBJ1-5, with unresolved D. The CDR3 length is 14 residues. CDR1 and CDR2 (germline): MNHEY, SVGAGI. Trimming shortened V by 0 bases and J by 6 bases, and 9 bases separated the two germline ends.

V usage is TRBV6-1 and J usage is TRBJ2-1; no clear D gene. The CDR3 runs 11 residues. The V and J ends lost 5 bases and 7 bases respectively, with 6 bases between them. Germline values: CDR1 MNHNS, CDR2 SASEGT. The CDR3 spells CASSYGNEQFF. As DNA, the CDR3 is TGTGCCAGCAGTTACGGTAATGAGCAGTTCTTC.

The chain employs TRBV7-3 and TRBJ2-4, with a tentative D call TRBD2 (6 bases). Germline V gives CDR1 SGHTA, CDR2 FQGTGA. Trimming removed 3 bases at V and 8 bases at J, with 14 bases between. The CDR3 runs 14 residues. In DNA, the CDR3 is TGTGCCAGCAGCTTGAAAGGGTGGGAGGACATTCAGTACTTC. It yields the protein CASSLKGWEDIQYF. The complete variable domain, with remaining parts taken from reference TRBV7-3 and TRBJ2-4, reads GAGVSQTPSNKVTEKGKYVELRCDPISGHTALYWYRQSLGQGPEFLIYFQGTGAADDSGLPNDRFFAVRPEGSVSTLKIQRTERGDSAVYLCASSLKGWEDIQYFGAGTRLSVL.

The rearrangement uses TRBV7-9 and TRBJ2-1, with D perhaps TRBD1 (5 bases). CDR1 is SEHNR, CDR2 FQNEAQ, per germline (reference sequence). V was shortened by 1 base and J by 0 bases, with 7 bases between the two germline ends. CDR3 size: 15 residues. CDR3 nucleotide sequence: TGTGCCAGCAGCTTAGAGCAGGGCTCCTACAATGAGCAGTTCTTC. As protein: CASSLEQGSYNEQFF.

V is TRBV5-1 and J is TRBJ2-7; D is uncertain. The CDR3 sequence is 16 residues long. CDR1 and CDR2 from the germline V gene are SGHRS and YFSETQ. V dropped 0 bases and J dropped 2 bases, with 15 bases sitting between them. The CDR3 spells CASSLAAADQTYEQYF. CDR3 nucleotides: TGCGCCAGCAGCTTGGCCGCGGCAGACCAGACCTACGAGCAGTACTTC.

DNA of the CDR3: TGTGCCAGCGCCGAGGGAGCGAGCGAGACCCAGTACTTC. Translating it yields CASAEGASETQYF. The rearrangement uses TRBV7-3 and TRBJ2-5; TRBD2 might be the D (5 bases). V was cut by 8 bases and J by 5 bases, with 15 bases left in between. Per the germline V gene, CDR1 is SGHTA and CDR2 is FQGTGA. The CDR3 runs to 13 residues.

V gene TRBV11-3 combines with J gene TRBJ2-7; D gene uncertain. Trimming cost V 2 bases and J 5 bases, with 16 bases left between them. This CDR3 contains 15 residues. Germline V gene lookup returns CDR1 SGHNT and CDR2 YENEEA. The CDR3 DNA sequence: TGTGCCAGCAGCTTATTTTCAGGTGCGTGGGACGAGCAGTACTTC. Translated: CASSLFSGAWDEQYF.

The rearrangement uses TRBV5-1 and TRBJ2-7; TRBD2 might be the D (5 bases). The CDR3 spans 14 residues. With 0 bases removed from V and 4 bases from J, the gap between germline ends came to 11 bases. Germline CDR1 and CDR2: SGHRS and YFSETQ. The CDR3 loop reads CASSLANRGYEQYF. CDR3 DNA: TGCGCCAGCAGCTTGGCCAACCGGGGTTACGAGCAGTACTTC.

Here the CDR3 DNA reads TGTGCCAGCAGCCAAGATCCAGGGACGGTTGAAGCTTTCTTT. Protein: CASSQDPGTVEAFF. This sequence joins TRBV14 and TRBJ1-1; the D gene is possibly TRBD1 (5 bases). CDR1 and CDR2 from the germline V gene are SGHDN and FVKESK. This CDR3 has 14 amino acids. V lost 0 bases and J 7 bases, leaving 12 bases between the germline ends.

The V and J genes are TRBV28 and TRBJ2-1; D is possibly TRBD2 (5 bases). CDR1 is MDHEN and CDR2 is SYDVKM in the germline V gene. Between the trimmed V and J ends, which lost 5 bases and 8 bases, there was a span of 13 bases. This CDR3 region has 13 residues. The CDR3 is CASSDPLVHEQFF. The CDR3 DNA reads TGTGCCAGCAGTGACCCACTAGTCCATGAGCAGTTCTTC.